The present T cell receptor beta chain was sequenced within a study of early stage breast cancer tumors. General study findings and limits: Tumors had approximately 2.5-fold higher T cell density than normal breast. Most shared enriched TCRB sequences were commonly generated ones. Tumor and normal breast were distinguished via blood comparison in about 90% of the 16 patients.

Blood replicates held 0.5 ug DNA, tumor or normal breast about 1.5 ug, two each. The method was immunoSEQ multiplex PCR; TCRdb's version includes in-frame clones alone and lacks a portion of them. In the table there are 70,000 or so clones, approximately 84% of which are singletons. Remarks on this clone: Its antigen is not known.

Germline V lookup: CDR1 LGHNA, CDR2 YNFKEQ. The ends lost 1 base at V and 5 bases at J; junction bases unmatched: 2. This CDR3 has 14 residues. The sequenced material came from blood. The chain links TRBV4-2 to TRBJ2-7, with TRBD1 matching 10 bases. This TCR was recovered from a person in their forties with breast cancer. The CDR3 sequence is CASSQVGTGDEQYF. CDR3 coding DNA: TGTGCCAGCAGCCAAGTGGGGACAGGGGACGAGCAGTACTTC.